The 23 T cell receptor beta chains below were found in one sample sequenced in a study of T cells in Graves' hyperthyroidism and ophthalmopathy. TCR beta CDR3 sequences were amplified from RNA transcripts. TCR CDR3 regions were first amplified by RT-PCR with HTBI primers. Each CDR3 protein gets one entry after TCRdb re-called the multiplex PCR reads with MiXCR. Here the sample spans roughly 100,000 distinct CDR3 sequences, around 50% being singletons. Material: blood. These receptors were taken from a man aged 35 to 55 with Graves' hyperthyroidism.

On this clonotype itself: This could be a read error, since a much larger clone is one nucleotide away. The rearrangement links TRBV2 to TRBJ2-7; 8 bases match TRBD1. In germline, CDR1 is SNHLY, CDR2 FYNNEI. This CDR3 is built from 12 residues. V lost 5 bases, J lost 6 bases, and 3 bases stayed unmatched. The CDR3 loop reads CASSRTGTEQYF. The CDR3 DNA reads as TGTGCCAGCAGTCGGACAGGGACCGAGCAGTACTTC.

The chain carries TRBV15 and TRBJ2-6; D may be TRBD1 (6 bases). V dropped 3 bases and J dropped 4 bases, with 13 bases sitting between them. Germline values: CDR1 LNHNV, CDR2 YYDKDF (reference sequence). The length of the CDR3 is 16 residues. CDR3 in amino acids: CATSSPVGAGANVLTF. The CDR3 DNA sequence: TGTGCCACCAGCAGTCCAGTGGGGGCCGGGGCCAACGTCCTGACTTTC.

The chain recombines TRBV29-1 with TRBJ1-1, with 7 bases fitting TRBD1. CDR1 and CDR2 (germline): SQVTM, ANQGSEA. The CDR3 consists of 12 residues. J lost 5 bases, V lost 8 bases, and 8 bases had no gene match. CDR3 in amino acids: CSIERGPTEAFF. For the CDR3, the DNA is TGCAGCATCGAGAGGGGGCCAACTGAAGCTTTCTTT.

As regards this clonotype: Mismatch with germline at one junction end may stem from a read error. This rearrangement joins TRBV10-1 to TRBJ1-2; 7 bases match TRBD1. The CDR3 contains 18 residues. Germline CDR1 and CDR2: WNHNN and SYGVQD (reference sequence). The DNA for the CDR3 is TGTGCCAGCAGTTTAGGGTGGAAGGAGGGGGCGGTTAGCTATGGCTACACCTTC. Translated, it gives CASSLGWKEGAVSYGYTF.

This clonotype came up many times. The CDR3 DNA reads TGTGCCAGCAGTACTGTCGATTCCTACGAGCAGTACTTC. Its translation is CASSTVDSYEQYF. The V and J genes are TRBV28 and TRBJ2-7; D is uncertain. The CDR3 is made up of 13 amino acids. V lost 5 bases to trimming and J lost 1 base, with 9 bases between them. Germline lookup yields CDR1 MDHEN and CDR2 SYDVKM. The full variable domain, with the rest looked up from reference TRBV28 and TRBJ2-7, is DVKVTQSSRYLVKRTGEKVFLECVQDMDHENMFWYRQDPGLGLRLIYFSYDVKMKEKGDIPEGYSVSREKKERFSLILESASTNQTSMYLCASSTVDSYEQYFGPGTRLTVT.

V usage is TRBV5-1 and J usage is TRBJ1-5; possibly TRBD1 for D (5 bases). The V gene lost 1 base and the J gene lost 4 bases, with 15 bases spanning the gap. The CDR3 extends over 16 amino acids. Germline V gene sequence: CDR1 SGHRS, CDR2 YFSETQ. The CDR3 DNA follows: TGCGCCAGCAGCTTGATGGGCCCAGGGAGGAATCAGCCCCAGCATTTT. This sequence encodes CASSLMGPGRNQPQHF.

The sample holds many counts of this clonotype. The chain links TRBV6-5 to TRBJ1-6; no reliable D call. Germline assignment: CDR1 MNHEY and CDR2 SVGAGI. Trimming removed 5 bases from V and 0 bases from J, with 11 bases in between. This CDR3 comprises 16 residues. The CDR3 sequence is CASSIKGYSYNSPLHF. In DNA, the CDR3 is TGTGCCAGCAGTATTAAAGGTTACTCCTATAATTCACCCCTCCACTTT.

In the case of this clonotype: Relative to the germline gene, one junction end is altered; a read error may explain this. CDR3: CSVEVAGPTYSNQSQHF. CDR3 DNA: TGCAGTGTTGAAGTTGCGGGGCCTACGTATAGCAATCAGTCCCAGCATTTT. The chain employs TRBV29-1 and TRBJ1-5, with D perhaps matching TRBD1 (5 bases). CDR1 is SQVTM and CDR2 is ANQGSEA in the germline V gene. CDR3 length: 17 residues. The full variable domain, with the rest looked up from reference TRBV29-1 and TRBJ1-5, is SAVISQKPSRDICQRGTSLTIQCQVDSQVTMMFWYRQQPGQSLTLIATANQGSEATYESGFVIDKFPISRPNLTFSTLTVSNMSPEDSSIYLCSVEVAGPTYSNQSQHFGDGTRLSIL.

Concerning this clonotype: A junction boundary mismatches the germline segment, possibly from a read error. The genes are TRBV7-2 and TRBJ2-7, with D perhaps TRBD2 (5 bases). This CDR3 contains 13 residues. Looked up from germline, CDR1 is SGHTA and CDR2 is FQGNSA. The CDR3 spells CASSLTTSGEKYF. The CDR3 DNA is TGTGCCAGCAGCTTAACCACCAGCGGCGAGAAGTACTTC.

The sample holds many counts of this clonotype. Given a much more abundant clone one base away, this may be a read error. J is TRBJ2-5 and V is TRBV24-1, with TRBD1 matching over 8 bases. This CDR3 has 16 amino acids. J was trimmed by 5 bases and V by 7 bases; bases with no gene match: 14. Germline V gene lookup returns CDR1 KGHDR and CDR2 SFDVKD. The CDR3 DNA is TGTGCCACCAGCTGGTGTGGGACAGGAGAATGGGAGACCCAGTACTTC. It encodes CATSWCGTGEWETQYF.

This clonotype was picked up one time. A junction boundary mismatches the germline segment, possibly from a read error. The chain carries TRBV25-1 and TRBJ2-1, with D perhaps TRBD2 (6 bases). Germline loops: CDR1 MGHDK, CDR2 SYGVNS. The CDR3 consists of 16 residues. DNA of the CDR3: TGTGCCAGTAGTGACTCCGACGGGGGAAAGGGGAGTGAGCAGTTCTTC. This sequence encodes CASSDSDGGKGSEQFF. Filled out from reference TRBV25-1 and TRBJ2-1, the complete variable domain reads EADIYQTPRYLVIGTGKKITLECSQTMGHDKMYWYQQDPGMELHLIHYSYGVNSTEKGDLSSESTVSRIRTEHFPLTLESARPSHTSQYLCASSDSDGGKGSEQFFGPGTRLTVL.

As concerns this clonotype: Possible read error: a much larger clone is one base away. V usage is TRBV5-6 and J usage is TRBJ1-1, with 11 positions matching TRBD1. Germline CDR1 and CDR2: SGHDT and YYEEEE. Unmatched junction bases numbered 7, after V lost 2 bases and J lost 4 bases. The CDR3 covers 16 residues. The CDR3 bases are TGTGCCAGCAGCTTACGGACAGGGGGCGTCGGCACTGAAGCTTTCTTT. The encoded protein is CASSLRTGGVGTEAFF.

This clonotype has a handful of counts. CDR3 protein: CASSLVGFVGAKNIQYF. The CDR3 DNA is TGTGCCAGCAGCTTAGTTGGGTTCGTGGGAGCCAAAAACATTCAGTACTTC. The chain employs TRBV7-9 and TRBJ2-4; D gene uncertain. The CDR3 covers 17 residues. V was pared by 1 base and J by 0 bases, with 13 bases between. Germline CDR1 reads SEHNR; CDR2 reads FQNEAQ (reference sequence).

On this clonotype: This sequence may be a read error, since a much larger clone differs from it by one base. This chain uses TRBV11-3 with TRBJ2-1; D is uncertain. The CDR3 consists of 15 residues. CDR1 SGHNT and CDR2 YENEEA come from the germline V gene. Trimming left V 5 bases short and J 8 bases short, with 19 bases between. The CDR3 nucleotides are TGTGCCAGCAGCCCCCAATTGGGCGGCTTCGATGAGCAGTTCTTC. It yields the protein CASSPQLGGFDEQFF.

This clonotype was picked up many times. The chain uses TRBV7-9 and TRBJ2-2; D is possibly TRBD2 (6 bases). This CDR3 region has 15 residues. Germline CDR1 is SEHNR and CDR2 is FQNEAQ (reference sequence). V was shortened by 2 bases and J by 6 bases, with 13 bases between the two germline ends. This CDR3 reads CASSLLLGEAGELFF. In DNA form, the CDR3 reads TGTGCCAGCAGCTTACTCCTCGGGGAGGCCGGGGAGCTGTTTTTT.

This clonotype has a count of ten or more. The gene calls are TRBV20-1 and TRBJ2-1; D gene ambiguous. The CDR3 is 11 residues long. Germline V gene lookup returns CDR1 DFQATT and CDR2 SNEGSKA (reference sequence). The germline V and J ends were trimmed by 6 bases and 4 bases, with 7 bases remaining between them. The CDR3 DNA is TGCAGTGCCCAGCAGTACAATGAGCAGTTCTTC. It yields the protein CSAQQYNEQFF.

Many counts were recorded for this clonotype. This rearrangement joins TRBV14 to TRBJ1-1, with 8 bases matching TRBD1. With 3 bases clipped from V and 4 bases from J, the junction kept 7 bases outside the gene matches. Per the germline V gene, CDR1 is SGHDN and CDR2 is FVKESK. CDR3 length equals 15 residues. CDR3 in DNA: TGTGCCAGCAGCCAGAGGACAGGGATGGTCACTGAAGCTTTCTTT. Translated, it gives CASSQRTGMVTEAFF. The whole variable domain, remainder taken from reference TRBV14 and TRBJ1-1, is EAGVTQFPSHSVIEKGQTVTLRCDPISGHDNLYWYRRVMGKEIKFLLHFVKESKQDESGMPNNRFLAERTGGTYSTLKVQPAELEDSGVYFCASSQRTGMVTEAFFGQGTRLTVV.

A remark on this clonotype: The CDR3 carries no conserved terminal phenylalanine or tryptophan, so it likely arises from a read error. The chain recombines TRBV7-9 with TRBJ2-3; 7 bases are a match to TRBD1. This CDR3 region has 14 residues. Germline CDR1 is SEHNR and CDR2 is FQNEAQ (reference sequence). CDR3 nucleotide sequence: TGTACCAGCAGCTTAACAGGGGGCACAGATACGCAGTATCTT. It translates to CTSSLTGGTDTQYL.

This clonotype was detected only once. This chain connects TRBV19 to TRBJ2-1, with TRBD1 matching over 11 bases. Unmatched junction bases numbered 14, after V lost 7 bases and J lost 3 bases. CDR1 LNHDA and CDR2 SQIVND come from the germline V gene (reference sequence). This CDR3 has 18 amino acids. CDR3 residues: CASTTVLDRGRLYNEQFF. The CDR3 DNA is TGTGCCAGTACTACCGTTTTGGACAGGGGGCGTCTCTACAATGAGCAGTTCTTC.

Comment on this clonotype: Germline and junction disagree at one end, which may indicate a read error. J is TRBJ2-7 and V is TRBV7-2; D remains ambiguous. The V gene's germline CDR1 is SGHTA and CDR2 FQGNSA. The CDR3 is made up of 13 amino acids. CDR3 sequence (DNA): TGCGCCAGCAGCCAAGGGTGGGACTACGAGCAGTACTTC. Protein: CASSQGWDYEQYF.

V usage is TRBV2 and J usage is TRBJ2-7, with TRBD1 identical over 8 bases. This CDR3 is 14 amino acids long. The germline gives CDR1 SNHLY, CDR2 FYNNEI. V trimming: 3 bases; J trimming: 2 bases; junction bases outside the gene matches: 3. Written as DNA, the CDR3 is TGTGCCAGCAGTGAGGCGGACAGGGCCTACGAGCAGTACTTC. It translates to CASSEADRAYEQYF.

This clonotype has ten or more counts. The gene calls are TRBV7-9 and TRBJ2-7, with D tentatively TRBD1 (6 bases). The CDR3 loop spans 15 amino acids. Trimming shortened V by 4 bases and J by 3 bases, and 16 bases separated the two germline ends. The germline gives CDR1 SEHNR, CDR2 FQNEAQ (reference sequence). The CDR3 region is CASSSLRDTDYEQYF. CDR3 sequence (DNA): TGTGCCAGCAGCTCTCTCCGGGACACGGACTACGAGCAGTACTTC. Full variable domain (remainder filled in from reference TRBV7-9 and TRBJ2-7): DTGVSQNPRHKITKRGQNVTFRCDPISEHNRLYWYRQTLGQGPEFLTYFQNEAQLEKSRLLSDRFSAERPKGSFSTLEIQRTEQGDSAMYLCASSSLRDTDYEQYFGPGTRLTVT.

The V call is TRBV15, the J call TRBJ2-6; D possibly uses TRBD1 or TRBD2 (5 bases each). The CDR3 has 17 residues. Germline CDR1 LNHNV, CDR2 YYDKDF (reference sequence). With 3 bases removed from V and 0 bases from J, the gap between germline ends came to 12 bases. CDR3: CATSSYVRGSGANVLTF. In DNA form, the CDR3 reads TGTGCCACCAGCAGTTACGTGAGGGGCTCTGGGGCCAACGTCCTGACTTTC.